This entry lists 10 T cell receptor beta chains sequenced from one sample in a study of lymphopenia after photon versus proton radiotherapy. The table came from immunoSEQ multiplex PCR; TCRdb's copy has only in-frame clones and leaves some out. The data hold roughly 42,000 clones, with 65% to 90% observed a single time. The starting material was peripheral blood, obtained from a patient treated with photon-based radiotherapy. The receptor set was obtained from a man aged 35 to 55 with gastric cancer.

The chain employs TRBV5-4 and TRBJ2-3; the D gene is possibly TRBD2 (7 bases). The germline V and J ends were trimmed by 3 bases and 4 bases, with 18 bases remaining between them. The length of the CDR3 is 16 residues. Germline V gene data show CDR1 as SGHNT and CDR2 as YYREEE (reference sequence). The DNA of the CDR3 is TGTGCCAGCAGCTCGGGAAGGGGGGGCAGCGCAGATACGCAGTATTTT. Amino acid sequence: CASSSGRGGSADTQYF.

The rearrangement uses TRBV19 and TRBJ1-5; no firm D call. The germline V gene encodes CDR1 LNHDA and CDR2 SQIVND (reference sequence). V dropped 6 bases and J dropped 1 base, with 4 bases sitting between them. The CDR3 runs to 12 residues. The CDR3 nucleotides read TGTGCCAGTAGAAAGAGCAATCAGCCCCAGCATTTT. It specifies CASRKSNQPQHF.

In this sample, this clone turned up once. One end of the junction does not line up with germline, which may come from a read error. This rearrangement joins TRBV15 to TRBJ2-7; D is ambiguous. This CDR3 is built from 15 residues. Germline loops: CDR1 LNHNV, CDR2 YYDKDF (reference sequence). CDR3 amino acids: CATGRPAGRTYEQYF. CDR3 DNA: TGTGCCACCGGCAGGCCCGCCGGCAGGACCTACGAGCAGTACTTC.

V is TRBV5-4 and J is TRBJ2-1; 8 bases match TRBD1. Per the germline V gene, CDR1 is SGHNT and CDR2 is YYREEE (reference sequence). There are 15 residues in the CDR3. Trimming removed 3 bases from V and 6 bases from J; junction bases left unmatched: 8. Written as DNA, the CDR3 is TGTGCCAGCAGCTACCAGACAGGGGTGGCCAATGAGCAGTTCTTC. It encodes CASSYQTGVANEQFF. Complete variable domain (other parts from reference TRBV5-4 and TRBJ2-1): ETGVTQSPTHLIKTRGQQVTLRCSSQSGHNTVSWYQQALGQGPQFIFQYYREEENGRGNFPPRFSGLQFPNYSSELNVNALELDDSALYLCASSYQTGVANEQFFGPGTRLTVL.

The table lists this clone with a few counts. The rearrangement joins TRBV2 to TRBJ2-1; 8 positions match TRBD2. The germline V gene encodes CDR1 SNHLY and CDR2 FYNNEI. There are 16 residues in the CDR3. The V gene end was trimmed by 6 bases and the J gene end by 12 bases; junction bases not matched to a gene: 19. CDR3 coding DNA: TGTGCCAGCAGCCCTGGGTACGATAGCGGGGCCGGCGGGCAGTTCTTC. Its protein product is CASSPGYDSGAGGQFF.

This chain connects TRBV19 to TRBJ2-5, with 9 bases matching TRBD1. This CDR3 contains 15 residues. The V gene end was trimmed by 8 bases and the J gene end by 5 bases; junction bases not matched to a gene: 12. CDR1 LNHDA and CDR2 SQIVND come from the germline V gene (reference sequence). CDR3 in DNA: TGTGCCAGTCAGGAAGTGACAGGGGGGGTGGAGACCCAGTACTTC. This encodes CASQEVTGGVETQYF.

J is TRBJ2-7 and V is TRBV5-4; 7 bases match TRBD1. Per germline, CDR1 SGHNT and CDR2 YYREEE (reference sequence). V was pared by 4 bases and J by 0 bases, with 4 bases of the junction left unmatched. The CDR3 length is 14 residues. Written as DNA, the CDR3 is TGTGCCAGCAGCCCCCGGACAGGCTCCTACGAGCAGTACTTC. Translated: CASSPRTGSYEQYF.

As regards this clone: Additional DNA sequences in this sample encode the identical CDR3. This chain connects TRBV5-1 to TRBJ2-3, with D maybe TRBD2 (5 bases). The CDR3 sequence is 15 residues long. Trimming stripped 1 base from V and 0 bases from J, with 9 bases between. CDR1 and CDR2 from the germline V gene are SGHRS and YFSETQ. The CDR3 spells CASSLRGTSTDTQYF. CDR3 DNA: TGCGCCAGCAGCTTGCGGGGAACGAGCACAGATACGCAGTATTTT.

This chain connects TRBV7-8 to TRBJ2-2; D remains unclear. This CDR3 is 14 amino acids long. Germline V gives CDR1 SGHVS, CDR2 FQNEAQ. The ends were cut back, 1 base at V and 4 bases at J, with 7 bases in the middle. Written as DNA, the CDR3 is TGTGCCAGCAGCTTAGGCCAGGCCACCGGGGAGCTGTTTTTT. Its protein product is CASSLGQATGELFF. The full variable domain, its missing parts supplied by reference TRBV7-8 and TRBJ2-2, is GAGVSQSPRYKVAKRGQDVALRCDPISGHVSLFWYQQALGQGPEFLTYFQNEAQLDKSGLPSDRFFAERPEGSVSTLKIQRTQQEDSAVYLCASSLGQATGELFFGEGSRLTVL.

The J gene is TRBJ2-5, the V gene TRBV9; D may be TRBD1 (5 bases). V was trimmed by 4 bases and J by 3 bases, leaving 16 bases between them. This CDR3 contains 15 residues. Looked up from germline, CDR1 is SGDLS and CDR2 is YYNGEE. In DNA form, the CDR3 reads TGTGCCAGCAGCCCCCGTGGACACCAGGAAGAGACCCAGTACTTC. Protein sequence: CASSPRGHQEETQYF. Full variable domain (outside the CDR3, taken from reference TRBV9 and TRBJ2-5): DSGVTQTPKHLITATGQRVTLRCSPRSGDLSVYWYQQSLDQGLQFLIQYYNGEERAKGNILERFSAQQFPDLHSELNLSSLELGDSALYFCASSPRGHQEETQYFGPGTRLLVL.